This TCR beta chain was captured in a study of blood T cell repertoires in COVID-19. Study summary: Acute and convalescent COVID-19 specimens originated in the United States, Italy and Spain. Nucleic acid was either cDNA or gDNA, and it came from T cells, B-cell-depleted T cells, or PBMCs.

Original data processing: Estimates of nucleated cell counts were drawn from the amplification of reference gene primers. The assay was immunoSEQ multiplex PCR, and TCRdb's table has in-frame clones only and misses some. Clone size and the V and J calls come from that table; the DNA yielded D and trimming. Of fewer than 300,000 clones in the sample, about nine tenths are singletons; the top ten hold about 10%. The CDR3 is 15 residues long. The V gene lost 4 bases and the J gene lost 4 bases, with 17 bases spanning the gap. Germline CDR1 is SGHDT and CDR2 is YYEEEE. The sequenced sample was peripheral blood. The origin of this receptor is a man aged 35 to 55 who had recovered from COVID-19. The gene calls are TRBV5-6 and TRBJ1-2, with D possibly matching TRBD1 (6 bases). The CDR3 is CASSLGQSGSYGYTF. The CDR3 DNA sequence: TGTGCCAGCAGCCTAGGACAGTCGGGCTCCTATGGCTACACCTTC.